This passage covers 19 T cell receptor beta chains from one sample sequenced in a study of cytomegalovirus exposure and HLA in healthy donors. Amplification used 60 Vbeta primers and 13 Jbeta primers. The assay was immunoSEQ multiplex PCR, and TCRdb's table has in-frame clones only and misses some. The table includes some 57,000 clones, approximately 75% detected once. Sequenced sample: PBMCs. Every receptor here comes from a woman under 40 in good health and CMV-seronegative.

The chain employs TRBV5-1 and TRBJ2-5, with 13 bases identical to TRBD2. Germline trimming cut 3 bases from V and 2 bases from J; bases unmatched to any gene: 10. The CDR3 runs to 18 residues. Germline V CDR1 and CDR2: SGHRS, YFSETQ. The CDR3 is CASSSRTSGGNRQETQYF. In DNA form, the CDR3 reads TGCGCCAGCAGCTCAAGGACTAGCGGGGGTAATAGACAAGAGACCCAGTACTTC. Full variable domain (remainder filled in from reference TRBV5-1 and TRBJ2-5): KAGVTQTPRYLIKTRGQQVTLSCSPISGHRSVSWYQQTPGQGLQFLFEYFSETQRNKGNFPGRFSGRQFSNSRSEMNVSTLELGDSALYLCASSSRTSGGNRQETQYFGPGTRLLVL.

This clone turned up a few times. The chain links TRBV6-1 to TRBJ2-7; D perhaps matches TRBD1 (6 bases). Trimming removed 9 bases at V and 1 base at J, with 7 bases between. CDR3 length: 11 amino acids. Germline assignment: CDR1 MNHNS and CDR2 SASEGT. In nucleotides, the CDR3 is TGTGCCAGGGACAGTTCCTACGAGCAGTACTTC. It codes for CARDSSYEQYF.

V is TRBV28 and J is TRBJ2-5; 12 nucleotides match TRBD2. The CDR3 runs to 15 residues. The J segment lost 4 bases and the V segment lost 2 bases, leaving 2 bases of the junction unmatched. The germline gives CDR1 MDHEN, CDR2 SYDVKM. The CDR3: CASSLLTSGRETQYF. CDR3 DNA sequence: TGTGCCAGCAGTTTACTGACTAGCGGGAGAGAGACCCAGTACTTC.

The chain uses TRBV5-1 and TRBJ2-2; no clear D. Trimming removed 0 bases at V and 7 bases at J, with 7 bases between. Germline V gene sequence: CDR1 SGHRS, CDR2 YFSETQ. The CDR3 sequence is 13 residues long. The CDR3 region is CASSLGPGGELFF. For the CDR3, the DNA is TGCGCCAGCAGCTTGGGTCCGGGCGGGGAGCTGTTTTTT.

The chain carries TRBV6-4 and TRBJ2-2; 9 bases align to TRBD2. The CDR3 runs 17 residues. The V and J ends lost 4 bases and 4 bases, in that order; junction bases with no gene match: 10. From germline, CDR1 is MRHNA and CDR2 SNTAGT. The chain's CDR3 is CASSVRAGGDGTGELFF. The CDR3 DNA follows: TGTGCCAGCAGTGTGCGAGCGGGAGGAGATGGCACCGGGGAGCTGTTTTTT.

The chain has TRBV19 and TRBJ2-7; possible D gene TRBD2, 5 bases. Trimming removed 7 bases from V and 3 bases from J, with 13 bases in between. This CDR3 comprises 13 residues. Germline CDR1 is LNHDA and CDR2 is SQIVND (reference sequence). The CDR3, as DNA: TGTGCCAGTACCAGTAGCGACGGCTACGAGCAGTACGTC. It encodes CASTSSDGYEQYV.

The chain uses TRBV9 and TRBJ2-3, with TRBD2 matching over 7 bases. The CDR3 totals 15 residues. CDR1 is SGDLS, CDR2 YYNGEE, per germline. The trim removed 2 bases at V and 4 bases at J, leaving 7 bases unmatched. The CDR3 is CASSVAGAISDTQYF. The CDR3 DNA reads TGTGCCAGCAGCGTCGCGGGAGCTATCTCAGATACGCAGTATTTT.

The V and J genes are TRBV4-3 and TRBJ2-2; perhaps TRBD1 as D (5 bases). The CDR3 length is 13 residues. Germline CDR1 is LGHNA and CDR2 is YSLEER. The V gene lost 4 bases and the J gene lost 5 bases, with 8 bases spanning the gap. CDR3 sequence (DNA): TGCGCCAGCAGCCGTCAGGGAACCGGGGAGCTGTTTTTT. This encodes CASSRQGTGELFF.

In its sample, this clone was seen a few times. The chain carries TRBV15 and TRBJ2-7, with a possible D match to TRBD1 (5 bases). Germline CDR1 reads LNHNV; CDR2 reads YYDKDF (reference sequence). Between the trimmed V and J ends, which lost 0 bases and 0 bases, there was a span of 12 bases. CDR3 length equals 16 residues. In nucleotides, the CDR3 is TGTGCCACCAGCAGAGATAGACAGACACACTCCTACGAGCAGTACTTC. Protein: CATSRDRQTHSYEQYF.

The J gene is TRBJ2-7, the V gene TRBV2; D perhaps matches TRBD1 (5 bases). Germline V gene lookup returns CDR1 SNHLY and CDR2 FYNNEI. CDR3 length: 18 amino acids. The V and J ends lost 0 bases and 3 bases respectively, with 21 bases between them. The CDR3: CASSEANWRQGGRYEQYV. Written as DNA, the CDR3 is TGTGCCAGCAGTGAAGCCAACTGGCGGCAGGGTGGGCGCTACGAGCAGTACGTC.

The gene calls are TRBV7-2 and TRBJ2-5, with 8 bases aligning to TRBD2. V lost 1 base, J lost 2 bases, and 3 bases stayed unmatched. This CDR3 has 15 residues. Germline V lookup: CDR1 SGHTA, CDR2 FQGNSA. The CDR3 nucleotides read TGTGCCAGCAGCTTAGAGGCGGGAGGACAAGAGACCCAGTACTTC. Amino acids: CASSLEAGGQETQYF.

The V and J genes are TRBV5-1 and TRBJ2-7; TRBD1 aligns across 10 bases. Germline V gene lookup returns CDR1 SGHRS and CDR2 YFSETQ. V lost 7 bases to trimming and J lost 7 bases; unmatched junction nucleotides: 11. The CDR3 has 14 amino acids. The CDR3 spells CASAPGQGLGEQYV. CDR3 nucleotide sequence: TGCGCCAGCGCTCCGGGACAGGGGTTAGGTGAGCAGTACGTC.

The V call is TRBV27, the J call TRBJ2-2, with D hard to call. V lost 2 bases and J 3 bases, leaving 10 bases between the germline ends. This CDR3 has 15 amino acids. Germline V CDR1 and CDR2: MNHEY, SMNVEV (reference sequence). The CDR3 DNA reads TGTGCCAGCAGTTTAATTCCGGCGGACACCGGGGAGCTGTTTTTT. Translating it yields CASSLIPADTGELFF.

V gene TRBV27 combines with J gene TRBJ1-6; TRBD1 aligns across 9 bases. The CDR3 has 17 residues. Germline CDR1 MNHEY, CDR2 SMNVEV (reference sequence). Trimming cost V 0 bases and J 9 bases; bases outside gene matches: 9. CDR3 region: CASSLSYGTGFFSPLHF. For the CDR3, the DNA is TGTGCCAGCAGTTTATCCTACGGGACAGGGTTTTTTTCACCCCTCCACTTT.

This rearrangement joins TRBV5-1 to TRBJ1-2; 9 bases are shared with TRBD1. Germline CDR1 SGHRS, CDR2 YFSETQ. Trimming at V came to 0 bases and at J to 4 bases, leaving 13 bases not matched to a gene. The CDR3 runs 18 residues. CDR3 loop: CASSLEFMGQGISYGYTF. The CDR3 bases are TGCGCCAGCAGCTTGGAGTTTATGGGACAGGGTATATCCTATGGCTACACCTTC.

The V call is TRBV5-4, the J call TRBJ1-3; unclear D gene. The CDR3 is 14 residues long. Trimming cost V 1 base and J 1 base, with 6 bases left between them. Germline V gene sequence: CDR1 SGHNT, CDR2 YYREEE (reference sequence). The CDR3 is CASSLRYSGNTIYF. The DNA for the CDR3 is TGTGCCAGCAGCTTGCGGTATTCTGGAAACACCATATATTTT.

This clone has more than one count but fewer than ten. The V and J genes are TRBV4-1 and TRBJ1-1; D remains unclear. This CDR3 region has 14 residues. Trimming pared 6 bases from V and 3 bases from J, leaving 14 bases between. CDR1 is MGHRA, CDR2 YSYEKL, per germline. The CDR3 nucleotides read TGCGCCAGCAGATATGTAGAGGCGGACACTGAAGCTTTCTTT. Translated, it gives CASRYVEADTEAFF.

The chain is built from TRBV14 and TRBJ2-7; tentatively, D is TRBD2 (8 bases). The CDR3 runs 16 residues. Germline V lookup: CDR1 SGHDN, CDR2 FVKESK. V was trimmed by 4 bases and J by 3 bases, leaving 19 bases between them. The CDR3 spells CASSPHRGLGIYEQYF. DNA for the CDR3: TGTGCCAGCAGCCCCCACAGGGGACTAGGTATCTACGAGCAGTACTTC.

The chain links TRBV5-4 to TRBJ1-1, with 9 nucleotides matching TRBD1. Germline trimming cut 4 bases from V and 6 bases from J; bases unmatched to any gene: 7. The germline gives CDR1 SGHNT, CDR2 YYREEE (reference sequence). This CDR3 region has 14 residues. The CDR3: CASSPPRTGAEAFF. CDR3 in DNA: TGTGCCAGCAGCCCCCCCCGGACAGGGGCTGAAGCTTTCTTT.